The 24 T cell receptor beta chains below come from one sample, sequenced in a study of OX40 agonist ivuxolimab in advanced cancers. Assay used: immunoSEQ multiplex PCR; TCRdb lists only in-frame clones, some missing. The data show 100,000 or so clones, about 93% seen once. Sequenced material: CD4+ or CD8+ T cells sorted from blood, taken in a trial of the OX40 agonist ivuxolimab. These TCRs come from an adult with an advanced solid tumor such as melanoma, head and neck, liver or kidney cancer.

This rearrangement joins TRBV5-1 to TRBJ2-3, with a tentative D call TRBD2 (5 bases). Germline CDR1 and CDR2: SGHRS and YFSETQ. Trimming left V 6 bases short and J 3 bases short, with 17 bases between. The CDR3 sequence is 15 residues long. The CDR3 sequence is CASNNGLPKTDTQYF. CDR3 sequence (DNA): TGCGCCAGCAATAACGGACTTCCGAAGACAGATACGCAGTATTTT.

The chain has TRBV7-8 and TRBJ2-7; D is perhaps TRBD1 (5 bases). Trimming removed 5 bases from V and 0 bases from J, with 11 bases in between. Germline V gene lookup returns CDR1 SGHVS and CDR2 FQNEAQ. The CDR3 runs 14 residues. This CDR3 is CASSRRDSSYEQYF. The CDR3 DNA reads as TGTGCCAGCAGCCGACGCGACAGCTCCTACGAGCAGTACTTC.

The chain carries TRBV2 and TRBJ2-7; TRBD1 might be the D (6 bases). Looked up from germline, CDR1 is SNHLY and CDR2 is FYNNEI. This CDR3 is built from 14 residues. V was pared by 6 bases and J by 2 bases, with 14 bases between. This CDR3 is CASRLTGQTYEQYF. Here the CDR3 DNA reads TGTGCCAGCAGGTTGACTGGACAGACCTACGAGCAGTACTTC.

The rearrangement links TRBV10-3 to TRBJ1-1, with D hard to call. The V end was cut by 4 bases, the J end by 1 base, with 10 bases between. CDR3 size: 14 residues. Germline CDR1 is ENHRY and CDR2 is SYGVKD. The CDR3 nucleotides are TGTGCCATCAGTGGACTTCCTCAGAACACTGAAGCTTTCTTT. As protein: CAISGLPQNTEAFF.

V is TRBV11-1 and J is TRBJ1-1, with 8 positions matching TRBD1. This CDR3 has 18 amino acids. With 1 base clipped from V and 3 bases from J, the junction kept 13 bases outside the gene matches. Germline CDR1 and CDR2: SGHAT and FQDESV (reference sequence). CDR3 loop: CASSLDSLGDRRYTEAFF. The DNA for the CDR3 is TGTGCCAGCAGCTTAGATTCTTTAGGGGACAGGCGCTACACTGAAGCTTTCTTT.

V and J are TRBV7-2 and TRBJ2-1; 10 bases align to TRBD2. J gave up 3 bases and V 4 bases, and 6 bases lay outside the gene matches. CDR1 is SGHTA and CDR2 is FQGNSA in the germline V gene. CDR3 length: 16 amino acids. This CDR3 is CASSSRRTSGYNEQFF. In nucleotides, the CDR3 is TGTGCCAGCAGCTCACGCCGGACTAGCGGCTACAATGAGCAGTTCTTC.

The sample holds one count of this clone. CDR3 sequence reads: CASRHPTETPETQYF. CDR3 bases: TGTGCCAGCAGGCACCCTACAGAAACCCCTGAGACCCAGTACTTC. This sequence joins TRBV7-2 and TRBJ2-5, with D uncertain. V was trimmed by 6 bases and J by 5 bases, leaving 19 bases between them. This CDR3 has 15 amino acids. Germline V gives CDR1 SGHTA, CDR2 FQGNSA.

In DNA, the CDR3 is TGTGCCAGCTCCCAGTCCGAGTCGACCCAGTACTTC. Its protein is CASSQSESTQYF. V is TRBV19 and J is TRBJ2-5; D gene unclear. This CDR3 has 12 residues. V was trimmed by 9 bases and J by 7 bases, leaving 15 bases between them. CDR1 and CDR2 from the germline V gene are LNHDA and SQIVND (reference sequence).

V usage is TRBV7-2 and J usage is TRBJ2-1; D perhaps matches TRBD2 (6 bases). Per germline, CDR1 SGHTA and CDR2 FQGNSA. Trimming removed 1 base at V and 4 bases at J, with 11 bases between. CDR3 length equals 15 residues. CDR3 residues: CASSLGGGTYNEQFF. CDR3 sequence (DNA): TGTGCCAGCAGCTTAGGCGGCGGGACTTACAATGAGCAGTTCTTC.

The chain couples TRBV9 to TRBJ2-1; TRBD1 or TRBD2 may be the D gene (5 bases each). Between the trimmed V and J ends, which lost 4 bases and 9 bases, there was a span of 23 bases. CDR3 size: 16 residues. CDR1 is SGDLS and CDR2 is YYNGEE in the germline V gene. Here the CDR3 reads CASSPRESGTHIEQFF. The CDR3, as DNA: TGTGCCAGCAGCCCCCGAGAATCCGGGACCCACATTGAGCAGTTCTTC.

This sequence joins TRBV7-2 and TRBJ2-5; 10 nucleotides agree with TRBD2. V trimming: 1 base; J trimming: 5 bases; junction bases outside the gene matches: 1. CDR3 length: 14 amino acids. Germline CDR1 reads SGHTA; CDR2 reads FQGNSA. This CDR3 reads CASSLVAGGETQYF. DNA for the CDR3: TGTGCCAGCAGCTTAGTAGCGGGAGGTGAGACCCAGTACTTC.

This clone was counted a few times. The chain employs TRBV18 and TRBJ2-7; 11 bases line up with TRBD1. With 4 bases clipped from V and 7 bases from J, the junction kept 12 bases outside the gene matches. The CDR3 runs to 16 residues. CDR1 and CDR2 from the germline V gene are KGHSH and LQKENI. For the CDR3, the DNA is TGTGCCAGCTCACGGTCCGGGACAGGGGGGGGTCTGGAGCAGTACTTC. Translated, it gives CASSRSGTGGGLEQYF.

This chain joins TRBV19 and TRBJ2-1; 9 bases line up with TRBD2. With V trimmed by 6 bases and J by 3 bases, 9 bases remained unmatched. Germline CDR1 is LNHDA and CDR2 is SQIVND (reference sequence). The CDR3 has 16 residues. CDR3 in DNA: TGTGCCAGTAGCTCCGAAAGCGGGAGGCTCTACAATGAGCAGTTCTTC. Translating gives CASSSESGRLYNEQFF. The whole variable domain, remainder taken from reference TRBV19 and TRBJ2-1, is DGGITQSPKYLFRKEGQNVTLSCEQNLNHDAMYWYRQDPGQGLRLIYYSQIVNDFQKGDIAEGYSVSREKKESFPLTVTSAQKNPTAFYLCASSSESGRLYNEQFFGPGTRLTVL.

The CDR3 protein is CASSLATTTTAQHF. The DNA for the CDR3 is TGTGCCAGCAGCTTAGCTACAACAACGACGGCCCAGCATTTT. V gene TRBV7-8 combines with J gene TRBJ1-5; no clear D. CDR1 and CDR2 from the germline V gene are SGHVS and FQNEAQ. The CDR3 sequence is 14 residues long. With 0 bases removed from V and 11 bases from J, the gap between germline ends came to 14 bases.

In this sample, this clone turned up once. This rearrangement joins TRBV19 to TRBJ2-1; D unclear. The CDR3 length is 15 residues. Germline-derived CDR1 and CDR2 are LNHDA and SQIVND (reference sequence). V lost 3 bases, J lost 0 bases, and 9 bases lay in between. CDR3 sequence reads: CASSIASSSYNEQFF. As DNA, the CDR3 is TGTGCCAGTAGTATTGCGAGCAGCTCCTACAATGAGCAGTTCTTC.

J is TRBJ2-1 and V is TRBV18; 7 nucleotides agree with TRBD2. CDR1 and CDR2 (germline): KGHSH, LQKENI. The CDR3 length is 12 residues. V lost 1 base, J lost 9 bases, and 0 bases stayed unmatched. CDR3 in amino acids: CASSPREGEQFF. CDR3 sequence (DNA): TGTGCCAGCTCACCACGGGAGGGTGAGCAGTTCTTC.

The chain uses TRBV5-1 and TRBJ1-1; D call uncertain. This CDR3 comprises 13 residues. Trimming removed 10 bases from V and 0 bases from J, with 13 bases in between. Germline CDR1 SGHRS, CDR2 YFSETQ. The CDR3: CAVRRGMNTEAFF. In DNA, the CDR3 is TGCGCCGTCCGACGGGGAATGAACACTGAAGCTTTCTTT.

This clone came up once. The rearrangement uses TRBV5-1 and TRBJ2-2; D possibly matches TRBD1 or TRBD2 (5 bases each). The germline CDR1 and CDR2 sequences are SGHRS and YFSETQ. Deletions cut 6 bases from V and 2 bases from J, with 11 bases between. The CDR3 covers 14 residues. The CDR3 DNA reads as TGCGCCAGCACCAGGGACCGTAACACCGGGGAGCTGTTTTTT. Translating gives CASTRDRNTGELFF.

This chain links TRBV11-3 with TRBJ1-1, with TRBD1 identical over 8 bases. This CDR3 comprises 16 residues. Per the germline V gene, CDR1 is SGHNT and CDR2 is YENEEA. The ends lost 6 bases at V and 1 base at J; junction bases unmatched: 10. CDR3 region: CASRDRQGRSNTEAFF. The CDR3 DNA sequence: TGTGCCAGCAGGGACCGACAGGGGCGCTCGAACACTGAAGCTTTCTTT.

The chain has TRBV5-5 and TRBJ2-1; D gene unclear. Germline CDR1 SGHKS, CDR2 YYEKEE (reference sequence). The V end lost 4 bases, the J end lost 5 bases, and 10 bases lay between the germline ends. The CDR3 is 13 residues long. The CDR3 DNA reads as TGTGCCAGCAGCCCTGACTGGAACAATGAGCAGTTCTTC. Encoded protein: CASSPDWNNEQFF.

The rearrangement joins TRBV5-8 to TRBJ2-7, with 10 nucleotides matching TRBD1. V trimming: 4 bases; J trimming: 3 bases; junction bases outside the gene matches: 10. CDR1 is SGHTS and CDR2 is YDEGEE in the germline V gene. CDR3 size: 16 residues. In nucleotides, the CDR3 is TGTGCCAGCAGCCCCTTCCGTCGGACAGGGGGCTACGAGCAGTACTTC. Residues: CASSPFRRTGGYEQYF.

Here the CDR3 reads CASSMVGNQPQHF. The CDR3 DNA follows: TGTGCCAGTAGTATGGTAGGAAATCAGCCCCAGCATTTT. The V gene is TRBV19, the J gene TRBJ1-5; no reliable D call. CDR3 length: 13 amino acids. V gave up 3 bases and J gave up 4 bases, with 7 bases separating them. Germline CDR1 LNHDA, CDR2 SQIVND (reference sequence). Full variable domain (rest looked up from reference TRBV19 and TRBJ1-5): DGGITQSPKYLFRKEGQNVTLSCEQNLNHDAMYWYRQDPGQGLRLIYYSQIVNDFQKGDIAEGYSVSREKKESFPLTVTSAQKNPTAFYLCASSMVGNQPQHFGDGTRLSIL.

This chain uses TRBV28 with TRBJ1-6; possibly TRBD1 for D (5 bases). Germline CDR1 is MDHEN and CDR2 is SYDVKM. CDR3 size: 14 residues. The V and J ends lost 5 bases and 7 bases respectively, with 12 bases between them. CDR3 bases: TGTGCCAGCAGTACAGGACTGGGAAATTCACCCCTCCACTTT. Translation gives CASSTGLGNSPLHF.

As concerns this clone: Germline is not matched at one junction end, which may reflect a read error. The V gene is TRBV5-8, the J gene TRBJ1-5; D gene ambiguous. The CDR3 has 13 residues. In germline, CDR1 is SGHTS, CDR2 YDEGEE. The CDR3 sequence is CASSRTDNRPQHF. For the CDR3, the DNA is TGTGCCAGCAGCCGGACTGACAATCGGCCCCAGCATTTT. Using reference TRBV5-8 and TRBJ1-5 for the parts outside the CDR3, the full variable domain is EAGVTQSPTHLIKTRGQQATLRCSPISGHTSVYWYQQALGLGLQFLLWYDEGEERNRGNFPPRFSGRQFPNYSSELNVNALELEDSALYLCASSRTDNRPQHFGDGTRLSIL.